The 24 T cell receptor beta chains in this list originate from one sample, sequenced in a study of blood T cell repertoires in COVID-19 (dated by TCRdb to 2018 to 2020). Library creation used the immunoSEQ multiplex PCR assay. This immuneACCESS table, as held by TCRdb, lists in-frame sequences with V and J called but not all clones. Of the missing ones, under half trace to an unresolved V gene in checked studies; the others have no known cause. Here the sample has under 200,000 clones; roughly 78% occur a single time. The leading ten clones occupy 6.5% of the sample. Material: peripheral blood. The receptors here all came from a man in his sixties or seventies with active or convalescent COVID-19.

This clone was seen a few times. CDR3 amino acids: CASTTVPGTEAFF. CDR3 nucleotide sequence: TGTGCCAGCACCACGGTTCCGGGCACTGAAGCTTTCTTT. V is TRBV6-5 and J is TRBJ1-1; the D is unclear. Germline CDR1 and CDR2: MNHEY and SVGAGI. Trimming removed 7 bases from V and 4 bases from J, with 13 bases in between. The CDR3 length is 13 residues.

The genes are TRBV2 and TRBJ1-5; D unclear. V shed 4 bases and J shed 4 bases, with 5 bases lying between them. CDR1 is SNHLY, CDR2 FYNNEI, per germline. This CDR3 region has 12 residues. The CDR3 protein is CASSAGNQPQHF. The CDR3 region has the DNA TGTGCCAGCAGTGCCGGGAATCAGCCCCAGCATTTT.

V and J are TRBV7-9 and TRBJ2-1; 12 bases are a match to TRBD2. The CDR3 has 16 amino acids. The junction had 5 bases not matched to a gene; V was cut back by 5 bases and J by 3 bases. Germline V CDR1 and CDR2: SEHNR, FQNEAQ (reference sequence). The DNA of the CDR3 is TGTGCCAGCAGCATACGACTAGCGGGAGTCTACAATGAGCAGTTCTTC. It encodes CASSIRLAGVYNEQFF.

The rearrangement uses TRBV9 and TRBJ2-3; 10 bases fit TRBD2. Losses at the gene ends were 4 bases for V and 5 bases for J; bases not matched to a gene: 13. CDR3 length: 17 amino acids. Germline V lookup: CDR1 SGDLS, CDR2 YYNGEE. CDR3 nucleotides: TGTGCCAGCAGCCGGGGGGCTAGCGGGGGCGACGGAGATACGCAGTATTTT. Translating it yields CASSRGASGGDGDTQYF.

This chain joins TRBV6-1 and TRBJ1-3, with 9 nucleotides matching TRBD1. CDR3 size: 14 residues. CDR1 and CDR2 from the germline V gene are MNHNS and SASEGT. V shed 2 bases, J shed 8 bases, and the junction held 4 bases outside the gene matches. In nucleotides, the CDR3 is TGTGCCAGCAGTGAAAGACAGGGGGGCGACACCATATATTTT. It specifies CASSERQGGDTIYF.

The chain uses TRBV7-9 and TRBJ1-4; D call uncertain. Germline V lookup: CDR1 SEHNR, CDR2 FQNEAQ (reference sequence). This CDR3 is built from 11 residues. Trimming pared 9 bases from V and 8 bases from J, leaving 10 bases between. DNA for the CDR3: TGTGCCAGTGGCTTTGCCGAAAAACTGTTTTTT. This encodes CASGFAEKLFF.

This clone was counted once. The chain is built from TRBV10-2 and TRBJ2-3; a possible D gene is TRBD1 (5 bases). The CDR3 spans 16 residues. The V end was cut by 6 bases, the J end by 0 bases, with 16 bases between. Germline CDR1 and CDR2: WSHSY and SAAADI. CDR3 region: CASSFDRFGSTDTQYF. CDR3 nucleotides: TGCGCCAGCAGCTTCGACAGATTTGGGAGCACAGATACGCAGTATTTT.

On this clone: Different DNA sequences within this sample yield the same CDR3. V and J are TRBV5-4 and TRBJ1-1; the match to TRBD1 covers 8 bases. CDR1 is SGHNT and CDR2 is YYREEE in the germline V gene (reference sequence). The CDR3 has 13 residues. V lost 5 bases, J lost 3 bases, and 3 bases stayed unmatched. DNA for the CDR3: TGTGCCAGCAGTCCGGACAGGGACACTGAAGCTTTCTTT. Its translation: CASSPDRDTEAFF.

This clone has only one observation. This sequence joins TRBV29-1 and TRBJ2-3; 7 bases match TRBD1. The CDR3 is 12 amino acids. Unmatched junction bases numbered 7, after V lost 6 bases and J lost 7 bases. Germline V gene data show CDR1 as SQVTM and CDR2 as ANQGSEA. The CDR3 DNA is TGCAGCGTCGCGCAGACAGGGAATACGCAGTATTTT. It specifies CSVAQTGNTQYF.

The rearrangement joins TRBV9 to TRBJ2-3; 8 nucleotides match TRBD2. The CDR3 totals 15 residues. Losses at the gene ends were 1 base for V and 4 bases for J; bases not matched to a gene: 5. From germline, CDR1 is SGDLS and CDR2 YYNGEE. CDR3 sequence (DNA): TGTGCCAGCAGCGTATCCTTGCGGGGGGCAGATACGCAGTATTTT. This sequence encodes CASSVSLRGADTQYF.

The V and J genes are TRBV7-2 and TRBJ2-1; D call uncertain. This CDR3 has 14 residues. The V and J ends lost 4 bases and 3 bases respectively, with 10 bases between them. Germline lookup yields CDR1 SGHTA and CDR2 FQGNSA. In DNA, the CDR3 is TGTGCCAGCAGCTCGAGAGCCCTCTACAATGAGCAGTTCTTC. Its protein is CASSSRALYNEQFF.

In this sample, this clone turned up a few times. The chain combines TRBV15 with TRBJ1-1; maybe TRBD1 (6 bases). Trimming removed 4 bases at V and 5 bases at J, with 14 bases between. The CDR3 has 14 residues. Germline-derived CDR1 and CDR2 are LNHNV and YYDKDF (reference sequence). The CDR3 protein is CATSTQRTETEAFF. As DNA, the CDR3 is TGTGCCACCAGCACTCAACGGACAGAAACTGAAGCTTTCTTT. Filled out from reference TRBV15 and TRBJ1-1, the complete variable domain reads DAMVIQNPRYQVTQFGKPVTLSCSQTLNHNVMYWYQQKSSQAPKLLFHYYDKDFNNEADTPDNFQSRRPNTSFCFLDIRSPGLGDTAMYLCATSTQRTETEAFFGQGTRLTVV.

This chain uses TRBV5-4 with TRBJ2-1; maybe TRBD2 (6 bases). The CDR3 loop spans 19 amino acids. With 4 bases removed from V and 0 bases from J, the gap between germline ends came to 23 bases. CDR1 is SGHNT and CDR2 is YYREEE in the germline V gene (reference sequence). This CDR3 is CASSPSGKSGVISYNEQFF. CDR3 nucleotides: TGTGCCAGCAGCCCGTCTGGTAAATCGGGGGTTATCTCCTACAATGAGCAGTTCTTC.

This chain's CDR3 is CASIRIGQGNSATEAFF. CDR3 DNA sequence: TGTGCCAGCATCCGGATAGGTCAGGGGAATTCCGCCACTGAAGCTTTCTTT. The chain links TRBV7-8 to TRBJ1-1; tentative D call: TRBD1 (6 bases). Between the trimmed V and J ends, which lost 7 bases and 4 bases, there was a span of 25 bases. The CDR3 spans 17 residues. From germline, CDR1 is SGHVS and CDR2 FQNEAQ.

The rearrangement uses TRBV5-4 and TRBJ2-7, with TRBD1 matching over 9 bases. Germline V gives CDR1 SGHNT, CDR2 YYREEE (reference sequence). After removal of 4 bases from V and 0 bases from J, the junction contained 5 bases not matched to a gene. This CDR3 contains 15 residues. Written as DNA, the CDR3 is TGTGCCAGCAGCCACGGACAGGGGAGCTCCTACGAGCAGTACTTC. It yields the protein CASSHGQGSSYEQYF. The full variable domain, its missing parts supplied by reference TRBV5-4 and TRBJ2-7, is ETGVTQSPTHLIKTRGQQVTLRCSSQSGHNTVSWYQQALGQGPQFIFQYYREEENGRGNFPPRFSGLQFPNYSSELNVNALELDDSALYLCASSHGQGSSYEQYFGPGTRLTVT.

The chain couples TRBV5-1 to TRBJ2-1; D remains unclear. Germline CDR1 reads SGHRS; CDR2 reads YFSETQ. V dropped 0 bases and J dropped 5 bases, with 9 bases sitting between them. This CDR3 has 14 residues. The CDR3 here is CASSLGTPDNEQFF. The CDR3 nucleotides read TGCGCCAGCAGCTTGGGAACCCCAGACAATGAGCAGTTCTTC.

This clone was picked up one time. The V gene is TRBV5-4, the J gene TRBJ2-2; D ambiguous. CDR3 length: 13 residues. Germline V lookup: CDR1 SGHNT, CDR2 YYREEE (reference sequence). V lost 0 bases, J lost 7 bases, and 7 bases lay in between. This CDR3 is CASSLGQNGELFF. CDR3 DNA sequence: TGTGCCAGCAGCTTGGGGCAAAACGGGGAGCTGTTTTTT.

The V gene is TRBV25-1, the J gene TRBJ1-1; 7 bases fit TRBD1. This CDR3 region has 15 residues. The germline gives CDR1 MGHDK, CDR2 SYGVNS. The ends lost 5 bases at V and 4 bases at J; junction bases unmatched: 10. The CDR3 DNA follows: TGTGCCAGCAGTCCCACAGGGGAGCGGAGCACTGAAGCTTTCTTT. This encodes CASSPTGERSTEAFF.

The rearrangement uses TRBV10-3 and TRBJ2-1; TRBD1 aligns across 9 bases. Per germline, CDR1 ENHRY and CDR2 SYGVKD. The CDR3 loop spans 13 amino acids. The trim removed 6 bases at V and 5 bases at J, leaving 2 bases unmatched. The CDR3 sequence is CAIRGQGDNEQFF. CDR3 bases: TGTGCCATCAGGGGACAGGGAGACAATGAGCAGTTCTTC.

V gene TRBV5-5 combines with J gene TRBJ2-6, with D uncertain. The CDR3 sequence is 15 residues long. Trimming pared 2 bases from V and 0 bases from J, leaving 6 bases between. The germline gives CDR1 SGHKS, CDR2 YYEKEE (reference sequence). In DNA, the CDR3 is TGTGCCAGCAGCTTTCTCTCCTCTGGGGCCAACGTCCTGACTTTC. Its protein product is CASSFLSSGANVLTF.

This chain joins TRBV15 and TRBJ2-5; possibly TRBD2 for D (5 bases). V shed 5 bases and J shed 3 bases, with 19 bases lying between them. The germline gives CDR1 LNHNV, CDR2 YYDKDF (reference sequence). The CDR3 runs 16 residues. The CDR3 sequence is CATSGGGGEAEETQYF. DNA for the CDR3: TGTGCCACCAGCGGAGGTGGCGGAGAGGCTGAAGAGACCCAGTACTTC.

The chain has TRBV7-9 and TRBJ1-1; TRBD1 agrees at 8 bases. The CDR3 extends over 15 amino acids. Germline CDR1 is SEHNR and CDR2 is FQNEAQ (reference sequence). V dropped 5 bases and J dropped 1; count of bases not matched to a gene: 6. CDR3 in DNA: TGTGCCAGCAGCCCCGGACAGGGTAGGAACACTGAAGCTTTCTTT. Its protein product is CASSPGQGRNTEAFF.

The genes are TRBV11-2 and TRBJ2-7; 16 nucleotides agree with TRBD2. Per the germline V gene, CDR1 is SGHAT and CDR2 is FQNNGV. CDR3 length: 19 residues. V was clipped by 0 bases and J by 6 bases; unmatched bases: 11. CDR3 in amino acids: CASSLDPPGLAGGRTEQYF. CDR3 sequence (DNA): TGTGCCAGCAGCTTAGATCCTCCGGGACTAGCGGGAGGGCGAACCGAGCAGTACTTC.

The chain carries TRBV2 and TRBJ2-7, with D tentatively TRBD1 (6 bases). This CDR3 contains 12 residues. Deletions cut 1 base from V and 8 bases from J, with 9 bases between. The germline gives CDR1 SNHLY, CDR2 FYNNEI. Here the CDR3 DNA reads TGTGCCAGCAGTGAAGGTAGGGGGAAGCAGTACTTC. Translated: CASSEGRGKQYF.